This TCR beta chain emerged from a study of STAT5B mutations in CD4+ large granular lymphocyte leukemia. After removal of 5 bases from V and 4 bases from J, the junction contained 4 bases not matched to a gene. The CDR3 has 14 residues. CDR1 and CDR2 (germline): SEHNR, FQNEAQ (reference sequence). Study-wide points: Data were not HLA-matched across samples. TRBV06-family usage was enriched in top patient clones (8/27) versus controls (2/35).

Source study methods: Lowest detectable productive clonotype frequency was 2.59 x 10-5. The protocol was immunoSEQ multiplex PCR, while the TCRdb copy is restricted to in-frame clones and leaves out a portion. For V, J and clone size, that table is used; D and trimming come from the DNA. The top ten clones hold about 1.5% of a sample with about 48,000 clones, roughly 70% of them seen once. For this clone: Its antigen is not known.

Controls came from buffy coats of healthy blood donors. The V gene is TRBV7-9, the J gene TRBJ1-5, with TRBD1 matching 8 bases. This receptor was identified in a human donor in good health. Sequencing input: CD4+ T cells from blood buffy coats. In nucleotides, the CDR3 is TGTGCCAGCAGCCCGGGGACAGGTAATCAGCCCCAGCATTTT. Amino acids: CASSPGTGNQPQHF.